The rows below give T cell receptor beta chains drawn from one sample of a study of cytomegalovirus exposure and HLA in healthy donors. TCRdb's table, derived via immunoSEQ multiplex PCR, lists solely in-frame clones and lacks some. This table holds some 160,000 clones, 76% found once. The sample taken for sequencing was PBMCs. The origin of the receptors is a woman between 35 and 50 years old in good health and CMV-seronegative. The CDR3 runs from the conserved cysteine through the conserved F or W. Each record gives: D gene, clone size, V gene, J gene, CDR3 DNA, CDR3 protein. The D gene is left open where the match is weak. Clone size is given for some rows only: seen once, a few or many times, or a class if the clone is expanded.

>TRBD2|.|TRBV5-1|TRBJ2-4
TGCGCCAGCAGCTTGTGGCACAGGACTAGCGGGGACTTAGCCAAAAACATTCAGTACTTC
CASSLWHRTSGDLAKNIQYF
>.|.|TRBV5-6|TRBJ1-1
TGTGCCAGCAGCTTTTTAGACAGGAACACTGAAGCTTTCTTT
CASSFLDRNTEAFF
>.|.|TRBV28|TRBJ1-6
TGTGCCAGCAGGGTGAGCTCCTATAATTCACCCCTCCACTTT
CASRVSSYNSPLHF
>.|.|TRBV15|TRBJ1-4
TGTGCCACCAGCGGTAACGTCCGGGCAACTAATGAAAAACTGTTTTTT
CATSGNVRATNEKLFF
>.|few|TRBV2|TRBJ1-5
TGTGCCAGCAAGAGGGGGGCGGGGGGTGGTCAGCCCCAGCATTTT
CASKRGAGGGQPQHF
>TRBD2|.|TRBV5-1|TRBJ2-5
TGCGCCAGCAGCTTGACTAGCGGAGAGACCCAGTACTTC
CASSLTSGETQYF
>TRBD1|.|TRBV2|TRBJ1-1
TGTGCCAGCACCCTGACAGGGTGGGGGAACACTGAAGCTTTCTTT
CASTLTGWGNTEAFF
>.|.|TRBV14|TRBJ1-4
TGTGCCAGCAGCCTGTCCGGGAATGAAAAACTGTTTTTT
CASSLSGNEKLFF
>.|.|TRBV27|TRBJ2-7
TGTGCCAGCATCTCACAGCTCAACTACGAGCAGTACTTC
CASISQLNYEQYF
>.|.|TRBV7-2|TRBJ2-7
TGTGCCAGCAGCTTAGGAACGGTATGGGAGCAGTACTTC
CASSLGTVWEQYF
>.|few|TRBV4-1|TRBJ1-2
TGCGCCAGCAGCCAAGTGAGACAGGCATATGGCTACACCTTC
CASSQVRQAYGYTF
>.|.|TRBV7-9|TRBJ2-2
TGTGCCAGCAGCTCCGGGACTTATCTTAACACCGGGGAGCTGTTTTTT
CASSSGTYLNTGELFF
>.|.|TRBV5-1|TRBJ2-3
TGCGCCAGCAGCTTGGTGGGGCAGAGCACAGATACGCAGTATTTT
CASSLVGQSTDTQYF
>TRBD2|.|TRBV7-9|TRBJ2-3
TGTGCCAGCAGCTTTACGGGGGGAGAGACAGATACGCAGTATTTT
CASSFTGGETDTQYF
>TRBD2|few|TRBV10-3|TRBJ2-1
TGTGCCATCAGTGAGTCGTGGATAGCGGGGGAGACGAATGAGCAGTTCTTC
CAISESWIAGETNEQFF
>.|.|TRBV4-1|TRBJ1-1
TGCGCCAGCAGCCAAGTTCGTCGGAACACTGAAGCTTTCTTT
CASSQVRRNTEAFF
>.|.|TRBV28|TRBJ2-2
TGTGCCAGCATGCTACCCCGATTGACCGGGGAGCTGTTTTTT
CASMLPRLTGELFF
>TRBD2|.|TRBV29-1|TRBJ2-1
TGCAGCGTTCATCCCGGGACTAGTAACGGGCAGTTCTTC
CSVHPGTSNGQFF
>TRBD1|.|TRBV27|TRBJ1-2
TGTGCCAGCAGTTCACCGGGACAGAACTATGGCTACACCTTC
CASSSPGQNYGYTF
>TRBD2|.|TRBV10-1|TRBJ2-1
TGCGCCAGCAGTTTGGGGACTAGCGCACACAATGAGCAGTTCTTC
CASSLGTSAHNEQFF
>.|.|TRBV5-1|TRBJ2-3
TGCGCCAGCAGCCGGGACTCCACAGATACGCAGTATTTT
CASSRDSTDTQYF
>.|.|TRBV19|TRBJ2-5
TGTGCCAGTAGTATAGTGGCGGAGTCGGGAGAGACCCAGTACTTC
CASSIVAESGETQYF
>TRBD1|.|TRBV2|TRBJ2-7
TGTGCCAGCAGATATGACAGGGGCTACGAGCAGTACTTC
CASRYDRGYEQYF
>.|.|TRBV27|TRBJ2-5
TGTGCCAGCGGACGAGGGCGATCTGGTTTCGCGTACTTC
CASGRGRSGFAYF
>TRBD1|few|TRBV5-4|TRBJ1-2
TGTGCCAGCAGCGCTCAACAGGGGGCGGACTATGGCTACACCTTC
CASSAQQGADYGYTF
>.|few|TRBV2|TRBJ1-5
TGTGCCAGCAAGTACGGTTATAGCAATCAGCCCCAGCATTTT
CASKYGYSNQPQHF
>.|few|TRBV5-1|TRBJ2-3
TGCGCCAGCAGCTTGGGGACAGTCACAGATACGCAGTATTTT
CASSLGTVTDTQYF